This entry features one T cell receptor (beta chain) sequence. This specimen belongs to a study of control samples from healthy donors and cancer patients. The data were produced by immunoSEQ multiplex PCR, yet TCRdb's version contains in-frame clones alone and is incomplete. The data show more than 70,000 clones, with roughly 92% seen just once and 0.85% to 1% held by the top ten. The CDR3 has 15 residues. Deletions cut 0 bases from V and 4 bases from J, with 12 bases between. Per germline, CDR1 KGHSH and CDR2 LQKENI. The chain couples TRBV18 to TRBJ1-2; D possibly corresponds to TRBD1 (6 bases). The clonotype originates from a woman in her twenties or thirties in good health. The sequenced sample consisted of blood. The CDR3 bases are TGTGCCAGCTCACCACCTGGGGGCGGGACCTATGGCTACACCTTC. This codes for CASSPPGGGTYGYTF.